This T cell receptor beta chain was captured in a study of Tregs in tolerant kidney transplant recipients. Whole-study findings and limits: The most relevant donor-specific Treg TCRbeta repertoire apparently came from expansion with activated donor B cells.

CD4+CD25+CD127- Tregs, CD4+CD25- non-Tregs, CD4 and CD8 cells were sorted. V was cut by 5 bases and J by 5 bases, with 18 bases left in between. The CDR3 loop spans 15 amino acids. Germline V lookup: CDR1 SGHAT, CDR2 FQNNGV. Sequenced by immunoSEQ multiplex PCR; TCRdb stores in-frame clones only, minus some. The sample contains about 240,000 clones, 65% to 85% of which appear only once. A word on this clone: Its antigen is currently unknown.

The sequence came from a human donor in good health. This chain links TRBV11-2 with TRBJ2-5, with unresolved D. The sample taken for sequencing was CD4+ T cells from blood. CDR3 DNA: TGTGCCAGCAGCCCTTATAGGGATAATCAGGAGACCCAGTACTTC. This sequence encodes CASSPYRDNQETQYF.